What follows is one T cell receptor (beta chain) and its context. Its cognate antigen is unknown. All CD8+ T cell subsets were sorted in triplicate at 250,000 to 300,000 cells each. Looked up from germline, CDR1 is LGHNA and CDR2 is YSLEER. This CDR3 has 15 residues. The sample belongs to a study of CXCR3-negative and CXCR3-positive naive CD8 T cells. The method, 5' RACE with UMI labels, was used to prepare the TRB cDNA libraries. From its re-call of the 5' RACE reads, TCRdb lists each CDR3 protein once, without DNA. This sample contains 85,000 to 130,000 distinct CDR3 sequences. General study points: CXCR3-negative naive cells had less hydrophobic TRB CDR3s than did CXCR3-positive naive cells. Fresh PBMCs went into most assays, and CXCR3 expression partly declined after cryopreservation. The TRBV-TRBJ usage of naive CXCR3-negative and CXCR3-positive cells was similar, but that of memory cells differed.

Specimen: naive CXCR3+ CD8+ T cells from blood. The subset was: CD45RO-CCR7+CD27+CD95- naive CD8+ T cells expressing CXCR3 (TNR3+). The sequence derives from a human donor in good health. Some clones in this sample may be carry-over from other donors' samples. The chain is built from TRBV4-3 and TRBJ1-1; TCRdb's D call, TRBD1, is unchecked because there is no DNA. This chain's CDR3 is CASSQDLGGATEAFF.